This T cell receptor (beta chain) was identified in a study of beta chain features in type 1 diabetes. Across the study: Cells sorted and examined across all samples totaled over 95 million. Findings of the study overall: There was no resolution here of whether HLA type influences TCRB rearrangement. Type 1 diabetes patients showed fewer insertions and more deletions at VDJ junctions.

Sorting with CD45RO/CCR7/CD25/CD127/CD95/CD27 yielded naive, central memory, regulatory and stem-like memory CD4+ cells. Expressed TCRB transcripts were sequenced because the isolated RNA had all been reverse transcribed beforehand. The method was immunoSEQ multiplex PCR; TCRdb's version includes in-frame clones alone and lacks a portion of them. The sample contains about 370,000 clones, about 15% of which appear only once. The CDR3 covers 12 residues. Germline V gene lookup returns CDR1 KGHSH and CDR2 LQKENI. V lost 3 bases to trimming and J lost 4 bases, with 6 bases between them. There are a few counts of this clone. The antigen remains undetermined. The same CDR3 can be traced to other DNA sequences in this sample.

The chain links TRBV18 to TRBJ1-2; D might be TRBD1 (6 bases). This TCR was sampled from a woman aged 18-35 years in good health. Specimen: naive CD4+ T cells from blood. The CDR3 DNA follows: TGTGCCAGCTCACCGGACAGCTATGGCTACACCTTC. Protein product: CASSPDSYGYTF.